This entry lists 23 T cell receptor beta chains sequenced from one sample in a study of T cells in Graves' hyperthyroidism and ophthalmopathy. RNA transcripts were the template for amplifying TCR beta CDR3 regions. The primer set for the first-round RT-PCR of the TCR CDR3 was HTBI. TCRdb fed the multiplex PCR reads into MiXCR, producing one record per CDR3 protein. The profile shows around 520,000 distinct CDR3 sequences, 13% to 15% of them singletons. Sample: blood. These receptors all stem from a woman in her late teens or twenties with Graves' hyperthyroidism.

This clonotype occurred many times. This chain links TRBV2 with TRBJ2-3, with D perhaps matching TRBD2 (6 bases). The ends were cut back, 5 bases at V and 2 bases at J, with 11 bases in the middle. Germline V CDR1 and CDR2: SNHLY, FYNNEI. This CDR3 is 14 amino acids long. The CDR3 spells CASSTRENTDTQYF. In nucleotides, the CDR3 is TGTGCCAGCAGTACTCGGGAGAACACAGATACGCAGTATTTT.

This clonotype was counted at least ten times. The DNA of the CDR3 is TGTGCCAGCAGTGTCGTGGGACCACCGAACACCGGGGAGCTGTTTTTT. It encodes CASSVVGPPNTGELFF. The chain links TRBV6-1 to TRBJ2-2; either TRBD1 or TRBD2 may fit D (5 bases each). This CDR3 has 16 residues. V lost 4 bases and J lost 0, with 12 bases in between. Germline loops: CDR1 MNHNS, CDR2 SASEGT.

The V and J genes are TRBV9 and TRBJ1-5; 10 bases line up with TRBD1. The V gene end was trimmed by 2 bases and the J gene end by 5 bases; junction bases not matched to a gene: 4. The CDR3 is made up of 15 amino acids. Germline CDR1 and CDR2: SGDLS and YYNGEE. The CDR3 sequence: CASSVAGTGDQPQHF. As DNA, the CDR3 is TGTGCCAGCAGCGTGGCCGGGACAGGGGATCAGCCCCAGCATTTT.

The chain recombines TRBV5-1 with TRBJ2-1; 9 nucleotides align to TRBD2. The ends lost 3 bases at V and 10 bases at J; junction bases unmatched: 14. The CDR3 covers 16 residues. CDR1 is SGHRS and CDR2 is YFSETQ in the germline V gene. The CDR3 DNA reads TGCGCCAGCAGCTCCATATTAGCGGGAGACGGTAGGGAGCAGTTCTTC. This encodes CASSSILAGDGREQFF.

In its sample, this clonotype was seen a few times. This chain uses TRBV19 with TRBJ1-6, with a weak D call TRBD1 (5 bases). In germline, CDR1 is LNHDA, CDR2 SQIVND (reference sequence). The CDR3 has 14 amino acids. V lost 4 bases to trimming and J lost 6 bases, with 10 bases between them. In DNA, the CDR3 is TGTGCCAGTAGTAATACGGGGGGTAATTCACCCCTCCACTTT. The encoded protein is CASSNTGGNSPLHF.

This clonotype showed up just a few times. V and J are TRBV6-4 and TRBJ1-5; TRBD1 agrees at 8 bases. The V and J ends lost 6 bases and 5 bases, in that order; junction bases with no gene match: 21. The V gene's germline CDR1 is MRHNA and CDR2 SNTAGT. This CDR3 has 19 amino acids. The CDR3 region has the DNA TGTGCCAGCAGCCTAGGACAGGGCCTTACTAAGGGTACACATCAGCCCCAGCATTTT. Translated: CASSLGQGLTKGTHQPQHF.

This clonotype has a handful of counts. V and J are TRBV4-1 and TRBJ2-2; 10 positions match TRBD2. Trimming removed 5 bases from V and 7 bases from J; junction bases left unmatched: 10. The CDR3 covers 16 residues. Germline CDR1 is MGHRA and CDR2 is YSYEKL. CDR3 amino acids: CASSYPGLAKGGELFF. CDR3 in DNA: TGCGCCAGCAGCTACCCGGGACTAGCGAAGGGCGGGGAGCTGTTTTTT.

This clonotype was detected many times. The gene calls are TRBV20-1 and TRBJ2-7; a weak D match, TRBD2 (6 bases). Germline CDR1 DFQATT, CDR2 SNEGSKA (reference sequence). The CDR3 extends over 16 amino acids. Trimming left V 3 bases short and J 0 bases short, with 18 bases between. The CDR3 spells CSASLGGWVSSYEQYF. CDR3 nucleotide sequence: TGCAGTGCTAGTCTTGGGGGGTGGGTAAGCTCCTACGAGCAGTACTTC.

This clonotype has ten or more counts. V is TRBV24-1 and J is TRBJ1-5; a possible D gene is TRBD1 (5 bases). Deletions cut 7 bases from V and 5 bases from J, with 14 bases between. The CDR3 extends over 14 amino acids. CDR1 is KGHDR and CDR2 is SFDVKD in the germline V gene. DNA for the CDR3: TGTGCCACCAGCCGTGGGGCGGGGTATCAGCCCCAGCATTTT. It encodes CATSRGAGYQPQHF.

The table lists this clonotype with many counts. The chain combines TRBV24-1 with TRBJ1-5, with D hard to call. Germline CDR1 and CDR2: KGHDR and SFDVKD. The CDR3 is 13 amino acids. The V and J ends lost 6 bases and 1 base respectively, with 6 bases between them. CDR3 nucleotides: TGTGCCACCAGTAGGTCAAGCAATCAGCCCCAGCATTTT. It translates to CATSRSSNQPQHF.

This clonotype was observed many times. The rearrangement joins TRBV11-2 to TRBJ2-5, with D possibly being TRBD2 (5 bases). The CDR3 has 13 amino acids. Trimming took off 1 base at V and 2 bases at J, with 5 bases between the two ends. Germline-derived CDR1 and CDR2 are SGHAT and FQNNGV. The CDR3 DNA sequence: TGTGCCAGCAGCTTAGGACTACAAGAGACCCAGTACTTC. Protein product: CASSLGLQETQYF.

This clonotype was found many times. The CDR3 bases are TGTGCCAGCAGCGGGACCGGGACAGGGGTGTCAGATACGCAGTATTTT. Amino acids: CASSGTGTGVSDTQYF. The V gene is TRBV11-2, the J gene TRBJ2-3; 10 nucleotides agree with TRBD1. The V gene end was trimmed by 5 bases and the J gene end by 4 bases; junction bases not matched to a gene: 9. CDR3 size: 16 residues. CDR1 and CDR2 (germline): SGHAT, FQNNGV. The full variable domain, its missing parts supplied by reference TRBV11-2 and TRBJ2-3, is EAGVAQSPRYKIIEKRQSVAFWCNPISGHATLYWYQQILGQGPKLLIQFQNNGVVDDSQLPKDRFSAERLKGVDSTLKIQPAKLEDSAVYLCASSGTGTGVSDTQYFGPGTRLTVL.

V is TRBV30 and J is TRBJ2-1; D is unclear. Germline assignment: CDR1 GTSNPN and CDR2 SVGIG (reference sequence). V was pared by 4 bases and J by 0 bases, with 10 bases between. This CDR3 spans 14 amino acids. CDR3 in amino acids: CAWTSQSSYNEQFF. The CDR3 DNA reads TGTGCCTGGACCTCCCAGAGCTCCTACAATGAGCAGTTCTTC.

This clonotype was recorded at least ten times. The chain couples TRBV6-1 to TRBJ2-3; 10 nucleotides match TRBD2. V lost 6 bases and J lost 4; bases outside the gene matches: 10. This CDR3 is built from 16 residues. Germline V gene sequence: CDR1 MNHNS, CDR2 SASEGT. The CDR3 coding sequence is TGTGCCAGCAGCCCTACTCTAGCGGGAGTCGCAGATACGCAGTATTTT. Translating it yields CASSPTLAGVADTQYF.

In its sample, this clonotype was seen many times. The rearrangement uses TRBV20-1 and TRBJ2-7; D ambiguous. Germline V gives CDR1 DFQATT, CDR2 SNEGSKA (reference sequence). With 3 bases removed from V and 3 bases from J, the gap between germline ends came to 12 bases. The CDR3 is 13 amino acids. The CDR3 sequence is CSASGSVHYEQYF. Written as DNA, the CDR3 is TGCAGTGCTAGTGGATCGGTACACTACGAGCAGTACTTC.

This clonotype was detected many times. The rearrangement links TRBV19 to TRBJ2-4; tentatively, D is TRBD1 (6 bases). In germline, CDR1 is LNHDA, CDR2 SQIVND (reference sequence). The CDR3 runs 15 residues. V was cut by 3 bases and J by 3 bases, with 12 bases left in between. CDR3 sequence (DNA): TGTGCCAGTAGTATCGGACAGAGAAACAAAAACATTCAGTACTTC. Protein sequence: CASSIGQRNKNIQYF.

This chain uses TRBV20-1 with TRBJ1-1; D is unclear. Germline V gene sequence: CDR1 DFQATT, CDR2 SNEGSKA (reference sequence). This CDR3 comprises 15 residues. Trimming cost V 0 bases and J 3 bases, with 14 bases left between them. CDR3 residues: CSARDRPRGDTEAFF. The CDR3 coding sequence is TGCAGTGCTAGAGATCGGCCCCGCGGCGACACTGAAGCTTTCTTT.

This clonotype was recorded many times. The J gene is TRBJ1-5, the V gene TRBV2; D remains ambiguous. The germline CDR1 and CDR2 sequences are SNHLY and FYNNEI. This CDR3 comprises 13 residues. Trimming stripped 3 bases from V and 5 bases from J, with 8 bases between. CDR3 nucleotides: TGTGCCAGCAGTGACCGGGAATATCAGCCCCAGCATTTT. It encodes CASSDREYQPQHF.

On this clonotype itself: This may be a read error: a much more frequent sequence differs by one nucleotide. V gene TRBV6-2 or TRBV6-3 combines with J gene TRBJ2-3; D not certain. Trimming pared 10 bases from V and 4 bases from J, leaving 12 bases between. The CDR3 sequence is 12 residues long. Germline V lookup: CDR1 MNHEY, CDR2 SVGEGT. The DNA for the CDR3 is TGTGCCAACAGAAAATACGCAGATACGCAGTATTTT. Residues: CANRKYADTQYF.

This sequence joins TRBV27 and TRBJ2-1, with 10 bases aligning to TRBD2. Germline trimming cut 6 bases from V and 8 bases from J; bases unmatched to any gene: 13. Germline CDR1 and CDR2: MNHEY and SMNVEV (reference sequence). The CDR3 is 16 residues long. The CDR3: CASSRLAGALFYEQFF. The CDR3 nucleotides read TGTGCCAGCAGCCGTCTAGCGGGAGCCCTATTCTATGAGCAGTTCTTC.

Of note for this clonotype: A single base separates this from a much larger clone, so it may be a read error. The rearrangement links TRBV6-2 or TRBV6-3 to TRBJ1-1, with TRBD1 matching over 7 bases. The CDR3 consists of 13 residues. Germline V lookup: CDR1 MNHEY, CDR2 SVGEGT. Written as DNA, the CDR3 is TGTGCCAGCAGCGTACAGGGGAACACTGAAGCTCTCTTT. Protein product: CASSVQGNTEALF.

This clonotype was counted many times. The CDR3 here is CASSLDSEQYF. CDR3 DNA sequence: TGTGCCAGCAGCTTAGACAGCGAGCAGTACTTC. The gene calls are TRBV7-9 and TRBJ2-7; unclear D gene. The CDR3 consists of 11 residues. V was pared by 1 base and J by 6 bases, with 4 bases between. The germline V gene has CDR1 SEHNR and CDR2 FQNEAQ (reference sequence).

This clonotype showed up just a few times. The chain carries TRBV12-5 and TRBJ1-1; possible D gene TRBD1, 5 bases. The CDR3 is made up of 13 amino acids. Trimming left V 4 bases short and J 0 bases short, with 6 bases between. Germline assignment: CDR1 LGHNT and CDR2 FRNRAP. The CDR3 is CASGSGLNTEAFF. The CDR3 nucleotides read TGTGCTAGTGGTTCGGGACTGAACACTGAAGCTTTCTTT.